This TCR beta chain was obtained from a study of spatial heterogeneity in lung cancer. About the research overall: Samples were obtained from some 72 donors, all untreated early-stage non-small cell lung cancer patients.

From germline, CDR1 is SGHRS and CDR2 YFSETQ. Trimming took 6 bases from V and 5 from J; bases not matched to a gene: 6. The length of the CDR3 is 14 residues. As to time point: blood at routine non-recurrence follow-up after resection. Every TCR cDNA molecule carried a tag that served as a unique molecular identifier. TCRdb passed the 5' RACE reads through MiXCR, listing each CDR3 protein once. The sample records approximately 110,000 distinct CDR3 sequences, 10% to 12% being singletons. The starting material was PBMCs, obtained at follow-up. The TCR sequence derives from a female donor with early-stage non-small cell lung cancer. V gene TRBV5-1 combines with J gene TRBJ1-4; TRBD1 matches at 8 bases. DNA for the CDR3: TGCGCCAGCAAGCCGGGACAGGAAAATGAAAAACTGTTTTTT. It encodes CASKPGQENEKLFF.